These 27 T cell receptor beta chains originate from one sample sequenced in a study of blood T cell repertoires in COVID-19. Data came from immunoSEQ multiplex PCR; TCRdb stores just in-frame clones and leaves some out. The table shows about 49,000 clones, with about 90% occurring only once. The sequencing sample was made of peripheral blood. All receptors derive from a woman over 75 with COVID-19, enrolled during active disease.

The chain combines TRBV5-1 with TRBJ1-6, with D perhaps TRBD1 (5 bases). Per the germline V gene, CDR1 is SGHRS and CDR2 is YFSETQ. Trimming removed 3 bases from V and 7 bases from J, with 11 bases in between. This CDR3 is built from 14 residues. As DNA, the CDR3 is TGCGCCAGCAGCTCAACGACAGTCAATTCACCCCTCCACTTT. Protein: CASSSTTVNSPLHF.

J is TRBJ1-6 and V is TRBV5-1; 9 nucleotides agree with TRBD1. Germline loops: CDR1 SGHRS, CDR2 YFSETQ. Trimming at V came to 3 bases and at J to 10 bases, leaving 8 bases not matched to a gene. CDR3 length equals 15 residues. This chain's CDR3 is CASSSSGTGRSPLHF. The CDR3 DNA sequence: TGCGCCAGCAGCTCTTCCGGGACAGGGAGATCACCCCTCCACTTT. Using reference TRBV5-1 and TRBJ1-6 for the parts outside the CDR3, the full variable domain is KAGVTQTPRYLIKTRGQQVTLSCSPISGHRSVSWYQQTPGQGLQFLFEYFSETQRNKGNFPGRFSGRQFSNSRSEMNVSTLELGDSALYLCASSSSGTGRSPLHFGNGTRLTVT.

The chain couples TRBV5-1 to TRBJ2-2; D perhaps matches TRBD2 (5 bases). Trimming removed 3 bases from V and 5 bases from J, with 20 bases in between. The CDR3 spans 17 residues. Germline CDR1 SGHRS, CDR2 YFSETQ. CDR3 amino acids: CASSSGGQRLKTGELFF. DNA for the CDR3: TGCGCCAGCAGCTCGGGCGGGCAGAGACTCAAGACCGGGGAGCTGTTTTTT.

The rearrangement links TRBV5-1 to TRBJ1-2, with TRBD1 matching 7 bases. Germline CDR1 reads SGHRS; CDR2 reads YFSETQ. This CDR3 is built from 16 residues. V gave up 0 bases and J gave up 4 bases; unmatched junction bases: 9. Written as DNA, the CDR3 is TGCGCCAGCAGCTTGGCCAATGAGGGGGCTGTCTATGGCTACACCTTC. Its protein product is CASSLANEGAVYGYTF.

The chain carries TRBV13 and TRBJ2-7; no clear D gene. Trimming took off 5 bases at V and 2 bases at J, with 13 bases between the two ends. Germline V lookup: CDR1 PRHDT, CDR2 FYEKMQ (reference sequence). The CDR3 contains 14 residues. The CDR3 region is CASSLSLTTYEQYF. DNA of the CDR3: TGTGCCAGCAGCCTTAGCTTAACTACCTACGAGCAGTACTTC. The full variable domain, in which reference TRBV13 and TRBJ2-7 provide the parts outside the CDR3, is AAGVIQSPRHLIKEKRETATLKCYPIPRHDTVYWYQQGPGQDPQFLISFYEKMQSDKGSIPDRFSAQQFSDYHSELNMSSLELGDSALYFCASSLSLTTYEQYFGPGTRLTVT.

Points on this clone: Different DNA sequences within this sample yield the same CDR3. The V gene is TRBV3-1 (or the pseudogene TRBV3-2), the J gene TRBJ1-1, with a tentative D call TRBD1 (6 bases). Germline-derived CDR1 and CDR2 are LGHDT and YNNKEL (reference sequence). V lost 9 bases and J 4 bases, leaving 9 bases between the germline ends. The length of the CDR3 is 11 residues. CDR3 in DNA: TGTGCCAGTCGAGGGGGCACTGAAGCTTTCTTT. It is translated as CASRGGTEAFF.

This rearrangement joins TRBV24-1 to TRBJ2-3; D might be TRBD1 (7 bases). The V end lost 4 bases, the J end lost 6 bases, and 22 bases lay between the germline ends. CDR1 is KGHDR, CDR2 SFDVKD, per germline. The CDR3 extends over 17 amino acids. This chain's CDR3 is CATSDPPLGAGGDTQYF. CDR3 nucleotides: TGTGCCACCAGTGACCCTCCGTTGGGGGCAGGGGGGGATACGCAGTATTTT.

The chain joins TRBV7-8 to TRBJ2-3; tentative D call: TRBD2 (6 bases). The V gene's germline CDR1 is SGHVS and CDR2 FQNEAQ. The ends were cut back, 5 bases at V and 4 bases at J, with 13 bases in the middle. This CDR3 contains 14 residues. This CDR3 is CASSHGGSPDTQYF. As DNA, the CDR3 is TGTGCCAGCAGCCACGGGGGTTCCCCAGATACGCAGTATTTT.

The V and J genes are TRBV11-2 and TRBJ1-1, with D perhaps TRBD1 (6 bases). The germline V gene has CDR1 SGHAT and CDR2 FQNNGV. CDR3 length: 18 amino acids. Trimming removed 0 bases at V and 4 bases at J, with 21 bases between. The CDR3 DNA follows: TGTGCCAGCAGCTTAGAGGACAGTGCATTAACCACCGTCACTGAAGCTTTCTTT. This translates into CASSLEDSALTTVTEAFF.

The chain has TRBV5-6 and TRBJ1-2; D might be TRBD1 (6 bases). V was clipped by 3 bases and J by 4 bases, with 13 bases between them. There are 14 residues in the CDR3. Germline V gives CDR1 SGHDT, CDR2 YYEEEE. CDR3 nucleotide sequence: TGTGCCAGCAGCTATGGACAGAGATCCTATGGCTACACCTTC. Protein: CASSYGQRSYGYTF.

The CDR3 here is CASRGVGIANYGYTF. As DNA, the CDR3 is TGTGCCAGCCGGGGGGTGGGGATAGCTAACTATGGCTACACCTTC. The rearrangement joins TRBV6-5 to TRBJ1-2; perhaps TRBD1 as D (5 bases). This CDR3 is 15 amino acids long. Trimming left V 8 bases short and J 0 bases short, with 16 bases between. Germline V lookup: CDR1 MNHEY, CDR2 SVGAGI.

The rearrangement uses TRBV7-9 and TRBJ2-7; possibly TRBD1 for D (6 bases). The germline CDR1 and CDR2 sequences are SEHNR and FQNEAQ (reference sequence). There are 15 residues in the CDR3. The V end lost 4 bases, the J end lost 2 bases, and 15 bases lay between the germline ends. CDR3 amino acids: CASSSTIQGAYEQYF. Written as DNA, the CDR3 is TGTGCCAGCAGCTCCACAATACAGGGTGCCTACGAGCAGTACTTC.

The chain is built from TRBV2 and TRBJ2-1, with 15 bases matching TRBD2. The ends lost 6 bases at V and 5 bases at J; junction bases unmatched: 11. CDR1 and CDR2 (germline): SNHLY, FYNNEI. The length of the CDR3 is 18 residues. In nucleotides, the CDR3 is TGTGCCAGCAGGGGGGAAGGGGGACTAGCGGGAGGAAACAATGAGCAGTTCTTC. Amino acid sequence: CASRGEGGLAGGNNEQFF.

This sequence joins TRBV24-1 and TRBJ1-1; D perhaps matches TRBD1 (6 bases). The length of the CDR3 is 14 residues. The V gene's germline CDR1 is KGHDR and CDR2 SFDVKD. V was cut by 4 bases and J by 4 bases, with 12 bases left in between. The chain's CDR3 is CATSDAQGPTEAFF. In DNA, the CDR3 is TGTGCCACCAGTGACGCCCAGGGGCCCACTGAAGCTTTCTTT.

This rearrangement joins TRBV5-1 to TRBJ1-1; a weak D match, TRBD1 (5 bases). V was clipped by 3 bases and J by 4 bases, with 19 bases between them. The CDR3 sequence is 16 residues long. In germline, CDR1 is SGHRS, CDR2 YFSETQ. DNA of the CDR3: TGCGCCAGCAGCTCCCAAGGTGGCAGCGGGGGCACTGAAGCTTTCTTT. Protein: CASSSQGGSGGTEAFF.

This clone was recorded only once. The V call is TRBV20-1, the J call TRBJ1-1; the D is unclear. The CDR3 runs 16 residues. Germline CDR1 DFQATT, CDR2 SNEGSKA (reference sequence). V was trimmed by 3 bases and J by 0 bases, leaving 17 bases between them. The CDR3 DNA follows: TGCAGTGCTAGTACGCAGCCCAGACGGGTGAACACTGAAGCTTTCTTT. Encoded protein: CSASTQPRRVNTEAFF.

This chain links TRBV28 with TRBJ2-5; D remains ambiguous. CDR3 size: 13 residues. CDR1 is MDHEN and CDR2 is SYDVKM in the germline V gene. V lost 1 base, J lost 4 bases, and 7 bases lay in between. The CDR3 protein is CASSLFPGETQYF. CDR3 DNA: TGTGCCAGCAGTTTATTCCCGGGAGAGACCCAGTACTTC. Looking up the rest from reference TRBV28 and TRBJ2-5 gives the full variable domain: DVKVTQSSRYLVKRTGEKVFLECVQDMDHENMFWYRQDPGLGLRLIYFSYDVKMKEKGDIPEGYSVSREKKERFSLILESASTNQTSMYLCASSLFPGETQYFGPGTRLLVL.

The rearrangement joins TRBV6-1 to TRBJ1-5; TRBD1 is a possible D gene (6 bases). The CDR3 consists of 17 residues. Germline CDR1 reads MNHNS; CDR2 reads SASEGT. Between the trimmed V and J ends, which lost 3 bases and 4 bases, there was a span of 19 bases. The CDR3 region is CASSDPKLAGENQPQHF. The CDR3 coding sequence is TGTGCCAGCAGTGACCCCAAGCTGGCAGGGGAGAATCAGCCCCAGCATTTT.

This clone was seen only once. CDR3 region: CASSKPGQGGTEAFF. The CDR3 bases are TGTGCCAGCAGTAAACCGGGACAGGGTGGGACTGAAGCTTTCTTT. The chain carries TRBV27 and TRBJ1-1; TRBD1 agrees at 9 bases. CDR1 and CDR2 from the germline V gene are MNHEY and SMNVEV (reference sequence). Germline trimming cut 5 bases from V and 5 bases from J; bases unmatched to any gene: 9. The CDR3 totals 15 residues.

The rearrangement uses TRBV19 and TRBJ2-2, with 7 bases matching TRBD1. The CDR3 is 16 residues long. V was clipped by 4 bases and J by 6 bases; unmatched bases: 11. The V gene's germline CDR1 is LNHDA and CDR2 SQIVND (reference sequence). The CDR3 protein is CASSTSGQVRAGELFF. CDR3 nucleotides: TGTGCCAGTAGTACGAGCGGACAGGTTCGGGCCGGGGAGCTGTTTTTT. Variable domain in full (rest from reference TRBV19 and TRBJ2-2): DGGITQSPKYLFRKEGQNVTLSCEQNLNHDAMYWYRQDPGQGLRLIYYSQIVNDFQKGDIAEGYSVSREKKESFPLTVTSAQKNPTAFYLCASSTSGQVRAGELFFGEGSRLTVL.

This chain joins TRBV7-2 and TRBJ1-2, with 9 positions matching TRBD1. With V trimmed by 0 bases and J by 4 bases, 3 bases remained unmatched. This CDR3 has 15 amino acids. Per the germline V gene, CDR1 is SGHTA and CDR2 is FQGNSA. The CDR3 DNA reads as TGTGCCAGCAGCTTAGCGGGACAGGGATTCTATGGCTACACCTTC. This encodes CASSLAGQGFYGYTF.

The chain couples TRBV2 to TRBJ1-4; D call uncertain. Germline V gene lookup returns CDR1 SNHLY and CDR2 FYNNEI. CDR3 length: 14 amino acids. Trimming took off 3 bases at V and 8 bases at J, with 13 bases between the two ends. The CDR3: CASSDQAFREKLFF. The CDR3 nucleotides are TGTGCCAGCAGTGACCAGGCTTTTAGGGAAAAACTGTTTTTT.

The V gene is TRBV5-1, the J gene TRBJ1-1, with 9 bases aligning to TRBD1. This CDR3 spans 15 amino acids. V was clipped by 3 bases and J by 5 bases; unmatched bases: 8. Germline CDR1 reads SGHRS; CDR2 reads YFSETQ. This chain's CDR3 is CASSWDGQGRTEAFF. The DNA for the CDR3 is TGCGCCAGCAGCTGGGATGGACAGGGGAGGACTGAAGCTTTCTTT. Full variable domain (rest looked up from reference TRBV5-1 and TRBJ1-1): KAGVTQTPRYLIKTRGQQVTLSCSPISGHRSVSWYQQTPGQGLQFLFEYFSETQRNKGNFPGRFSGRQFSNSRSEMNVSTLELGDSALYLCASSWDGQGRTEAFFGQGTRLTVV.

The V gene is TRBV4-1, the J gene TRBJ1-3; D not resolved. Germline CDR1 is MGHRA and CDR2 is YSYEKL. With 4 bases removed from V and 0 bases from J, the gap between germline ends came to 16 bases. There are 17 residues in the CDR3. CDR3 bases: TGCGCCAGCAGCCCATCTTCCACACCTTACTCTGGAAACACCATATATTTT. This gives the protein CASSPSSTPYSGNTIYF.

The genes are TRBV28 and TRBJ1-1, with 10 nucleotides matching TRBD1. The CDR3 spans 15 residues. V shed 5 bases, J shed 7 bases, and the junction held 10 bases outside the gene matches. Germline V CDR1 and CDR2: MDHEN, SYDVKM. This chain's CDR3 is CASSAPRDRGREAFF. The CDR3 region has the DNA TGTGCCAGCAGTGCCCCCAGGGACAGGGGCCGTGAAGCTTTCTTT.

The genes are TRBV5-1 and TRBJ2-1; 11 nucleotides align to TRBD2. There are 15 residues in the CDR3. Germline CDR1 is SGHRS and CDR2 is YFSETQ. Unmatched junction bases numbered 3, after V lost 0 bases and J lost 7 bases. DNA of the CDR3: TGCGCCAGCAGCTTGGCTAGCGGGGGGAATAATGAGCAGTTCTTC. This codes for CASSLASGGNNEQFF.

This clone was counted only a few times. The rearrangement links TRBV5-5 to TRBJ2-7; the D is unclear. The CDR3 covers 14 residues. Trimming took off 0 bases at V and 0 bases at J, with 7 bases between the two ends. Per the germline V gene, CDR1 is SGHKS and CDR2 is YYEKEE (reference sequence). The CDR3 DNA reads TGTGCCAGCAGCTTGGAACCGAGCTCCTACGAGCAGTACTTC. Amino acid sequence: CASSLEPSSYEQYF.